These T cell receptor beta chains were read from a single sample in a study of long-term antiretroviral therapy in people with HIV. Data came from immunoSEQ multiplex PCR; TCRdb stores just in-frame clones and leaves some out. The sample yields about 32,000 clones, just under 95% seen once. Sequenced material: unsorted PBMCs, taken 4.1 years after starting antiretroviral therapy. The receptor source for this set is a woman between 50 and 59 years old with HIV. The CDR3 runs from the conserved cysteine through the conserved F or W. A D gene is named only where the DNA matches it firmly. Clone size, where shown, is once, few, many, or a class for clones that have expanded.

D gene | J gene | clone size | V gene | CDR3 DNA | CDR3 protein
TRBD1 | TRBJ1-1 | NA | TRBV5-1 | TGCGCCAGCAGCTCGGGGGACAGCAATAACCAAGCTTTCTTT | CASSSGDSNNQAFF
NA | TRBJ2-7 | NA | TRBV11-1 | TGTGCCAGCAGCTTAGGTCGTGAGATGAGAAACGAGCAGTACTTC | CASSLGREMRNEQYF
TRBD1 | TRBJ1-5 | NA | TRBV19 | TGTGCCAGTAGTCGGGACAGGGAAAGCAATCAGCCCCAGCATTTT | CASSRDRESNQPQHF
TRBD2 | TRBJ2-7 | once | TRBV6-6 | TGTGCCAGCAGTTACGGGGGGGTCGGCGAGCAGTACTTC | CASSYGGVGEQYF
NA | TRBJ1-1 | NA | TRBV7-9 | TGTGCCAGCAGCTTAGCCACAGACTTCGGTGAAGCTTTCTTT | CASSLATDFGEAFF
NA | TRBJ1-3 | NA | TRBV5-4 | TGTGCCAGCAGCTTGGGTCTGAGCAAGGACACCATATATTTT | CASSLGLSKDTIYF
TRBD1 | TRBJ1-2 | NA | TRBV6-1 | TGTGCCAGCAGGGGGACAGGGGGGAACTATGGCTACACCTTC | CASRGTGGNYGYTF
NA | TRBJ1-2 | once | TRBV27 | TGTGCCAGCTCTCATGGGGGGAACTATGGCTACACCTTC | CASSHGGNYGYTF
TRBD2 | TRBJ2-1 | NA | TRBV6-1 | TGTGCCAGCGGACTAGCGGGGTTATACAATGAGCAGTTCTTC | CASGLAGLYNEQFF
NA | TRBJ1-1 | NA | TRBV27 | TGTGCCAGCAGTTTAAATGCGGGACCCTATGAAGCTTTCTTT | CASSLNAGPYEAFF
NA | TRBJ2-7 | few | TRBV6-6 | TGTGCCAGCAGTTTGATAGCGAGAGAGCAGTACTTC | CASSLIAREQYF
NA | TRBJ1-1 | NA | TRBV30 | TGTGCCTGGGGAGGCGGGGGGGCGGGGACTGAAGCTTTCTTT | CAWGGGGAGTEAFF
NA | TRBJ1-2 | NA | TRBV29-1 | TGCAGCGTTGAAGATGGGGGGGGCAGTTCTTGGGGCTACACCTTC | CSVEDGGGSSWGYTF
TRBD1 | TRBJ1-1 | NA | TRBV9 | TGTGCCAGCAGCTCTGGGACAGGGCTTGAAGCTTTCTTT | CASSSGTGLEAFF
NA | TRBJ1-6 | once | TRBV19 | TGTGCCAGTAGTATAGATTTGGGGGCGCGTAATTCACCCCTCCACTTT | CASSIDLGARNSPLHF
NA | TRBJ1-2 | NA | TRBV18 | TGTGCCAGCTCGAGACTTGACGGCAGCTATGGCTACACCTTC | CASSRLDGSYGYTF
NA | TRBJ1-1 | once | TRBV7-6 | TGTGCCAGCAGCTTAAGGGAGACGAACACTGAAGCTTTCTTT | CASSLRETNTEAFF
NA | TRBJ2-3 | NA | TRBV5-5 | TGTGCCAGCAGCGGAAGGGGCGACCGGGCTGATACGCAGTATTTT | CASSGRGDRADTQYF
TRBD1 | TRBJ1-5 | NA | TRBV7-9 | TGTGCCAGCAGCTTAGGGACGGAAGGGGGCCAGCCCCAGCATTTT | CASSLGTEGGQPQHF
NA | TRBJ2-5 | NA | TRBV7-9 | TGTGCCAGCAGCTCTTCTGGGGCGGAGACCCAGTACTTC | CASSSSGAETQYF
NA | TRBJ1-1 | NA | TRBV29-1 | TGCAGCGTTCTCCACACTGAAGCTTTCTTT | CSVLHTEAFF
NA | TRBJ2-6 | NA | TRBV29-1 | TGCAGCGTTGGTTGGGCCCTCGGCTCTGGGGCCAACGTCCTGACTTTC | CSVGWALGSGANVLTF
TRBD1 | TRBJ1-4 | NA | TRBV29-1 | TGCAGCGTTGAATTAGACAAGGGGGCGGCTGAAAAACTGTTTTTT | CSVELDKGAAEKLFF
NA | TRBJ1-1 | NA | TRBV7-7 | TGTGCTAGCAGCTTATGGGTGAACACTGAAGCTTTCTTT | CASSLWVNTEAFF
NA | TRBJ2-5 | NA | TRBV30 | TGTGCCTGGACCACTCCCCCCGGGGTCCAAGAGACCCAGTACTTC | CAWTTPPGVQETQYF
NA | TRBJ2-5 | NA | TRBV6-6 | TGTGCCAGCAGCCGGGTGGGCGGGGAGACCCAGTACTTC | CASSRVGGETQYF
TRBD2 | TRBJ2-3 | NA | TRBV10-3 | TGTGCCATCAGTGAGCCAGCGGGGGGACGCACAGATACGCAGTATTTT | CAISEPAGGRTDTQYF
NA | TRBJ1-4 | NA | TRBV30 | TGTGCCTGGAGTGTAGTCCCTGGGACTAATGAAAAACTGTTTTTT | CAWSVVPGTNEKLFF
TRBD1 | TRBJ2-3 | NA | TRBV29-1 | TGCAGCGTTCGGTCAGGGGGTACAGATACGCAGTATTTT | CSVRSGGTDTQYF
TRBD1 | TRBJ1-1 | NA | TRBV18 | TGTGCCAGCTCACCGCCGGGACAGGGGGCGAGCGTTTACACTGAAGCTTTCTTT | CASSPPGQGASVYTEAFF
TRBD1 | TRBJ1-3 | NA | TRBV27 | TGTGCCAGCAGTCACAGGGGGTCCTCTGGAAACACCATATATTTT | CASSHRGSSGNTIYF
NA | TRBJ1-6 | NA | TRBV11-2 | TGTGCCAGCAGCTTAGGCGTCCCAGGGAATTCACCCCTCCACTTT | CASSLGVPGNSPLHF
TRBD1 | TRBJ2-7 | once | TRBV5-1 | TGCGCCAGCAGCCCCAGGGGGAGCTCCTACGAGCAGTACTTC | CASSPRGSSYEQYF
TRBD1 | TRBJ1-3 | NA | TRBV7-8 | TGTGCCAGCAGCTTAAGGACAGGGGCTGGAAACACCATATATTTT | CASSLRTGAGNTIYF
NA | TRBJ2-3 | NA | TRBV2 | TGTGCCAGCAGTATATTAGTGGCTAGCACAGATACGCAGTATTTT | CASSILVASTDTQYF
NA | TRBJ2-1 | once | TRBV15 | TGTGCCACCAGCAGAGATACCCGGGGTGAGCAGTTCTTC | CATSRDTRGEQFF
TRBD1 | TRBJ1-2 | NA | TRBV5-6 | TGTGCCAGCAGCTTGGGACAGGGGGCTAGTGATGGCTACACCTTC | CASSLGQGASDGYTF
NA | TRBJ2-6 | NA | TRBV5-6 | TGTGCCAGCAGCCCTCGGGGCTCTGGGGCCAACGTCCTGACTTTC | CASSPRGSGANVLTF
NA | TRBJ2-7 | once | TRBV4-2 | TGTGCCAGCAGCCAAGAAATGAACTTAGACTACGAGCAGTACTTC | CASSQEMNLDYEQYF
TRBD1 | TRBJ2-5 | NA | TRBV2 | TGTGCCAGCAGTGGCCTGACAGGGGGGGAGACCCAGTACTTC | CASSGLTGGETQYF
TRBD2 | TRBJ2-3 | NA | TRBV9 | TGTGCCAGCAGCGCCCCCCGCGGGGGGACCGATACGCAGTATTTT | CASSAPRGGTDTQYF
TRBD1 | TRBJ1-2 | NA | TRBV30 | TGTGCCTGGAGTGGGGGAGGGGGCCATGGCTACACCTTC | CAWSGGGGHGYTF
NA | TRBJ2-3 | NA | TRBV9 | TGTGCCAGCAGCGTAGCTCCAGGGACAGATACGCAGTATTTT | CASSVAPGTDTQYF
TRBD2 | TRBJ2-7 | NA | TRBV5-4 | TGTGCCAGCAGCTTGGCGGGACTATCCGGGTACGAGCAGTACTTC | CASSLAGLSGYEQYF
NA | TRBJ1-3 | NA | TRBV9 | TGTGCCAGCAGCGTAGGGACAGGAAACACCATATATTTT | CASSVGTGNTIYF
NA | TRBJ2-3 | NA | TRBV4-2 | TGTGCCAGCAGCCAAGGGGTTGGGTCGGATACGCAGTATTTT | CASSQGVGSDTQYF
TRBD1 | TRBJ1-1 | NA | TRBV10-1 | TGCGCCAGCAGCCCGGACAGGGGGCCCACTGAAGCTTTCTTT | CASSPDRGPTEAFF
NA | TRBJ2-7 | once | TRBV5-6 | TGTGCCAGCAGCGGTTCCTACGAGCAGTACTTC | CASSGSYEQYF
TRBD1 | TRBJ2-2 | once | TRBV11-3 | TGTGCCAGCAGCTTACTCAGGACAGGGTTTCGGGGCACCGGGGAGCTGTTTTTT | CASSLLRTGFRGTGELFF
TRBD1 | TRBJ2-7 | NA | TRBV7-8 | TGTGCCAGCAGCACAGGACAGGGATGGGACGAGCAGTACTTC | CASSTGQGWDEQYF
NA | TRBJ2-7 | NA | TRBV7-9 | TGTGCCAGCAGCTCCCCCTTGGGGACCTACGAGCAGTACTTC | CASSSPLGTYEQYF
NA | TRBJ2-6 | NA | TRBV4-1 | TGCGCCAGCAGCCTTTTCTCTGGGGCCAACGTCCTGACTTTC | CASSLFSGANVLTF
NA | TRBJ2-2 | NA | TRBV19 | TGTGCCAGTAGCCGGGACTGGCTCACCGGGGAGCTGTTTTTT | CASSRDWLTGELFF
NA | TRBJ1-1 | NA | TRBV30 | TGTGCCTGGATTGACAAACAGGATACTGAAGCTTTCTTT | CAWIDKQDTEAFF
NA | TRBJ1-2 | NA | TRBV7-8 | TGTGCCAGCAGCCTTCGACAGCTCTATGGCTACACCTTC | CASSLRQLYGYTF
NA | TRBJ2-3 | NA | TRBV30 | TGTGCCTGGAAGCGCGACGAGGGAGTAGGAGATACGCAGTATTTT | CAWKRDEGVGDTQYF
NA | TRBJ1-1 | NA | TRBV2 | TGTGCCTCCCGGGAATTTACTGGCACTGAAGCTTTCTTT | CASREFTGTEAFF
NA | TRBJ1-2 | NA | TRBV2 | TGTGCCAGCAGCGGAGGACAAAACTATGGCTACACCTTC | CASSGGQNYGYTF